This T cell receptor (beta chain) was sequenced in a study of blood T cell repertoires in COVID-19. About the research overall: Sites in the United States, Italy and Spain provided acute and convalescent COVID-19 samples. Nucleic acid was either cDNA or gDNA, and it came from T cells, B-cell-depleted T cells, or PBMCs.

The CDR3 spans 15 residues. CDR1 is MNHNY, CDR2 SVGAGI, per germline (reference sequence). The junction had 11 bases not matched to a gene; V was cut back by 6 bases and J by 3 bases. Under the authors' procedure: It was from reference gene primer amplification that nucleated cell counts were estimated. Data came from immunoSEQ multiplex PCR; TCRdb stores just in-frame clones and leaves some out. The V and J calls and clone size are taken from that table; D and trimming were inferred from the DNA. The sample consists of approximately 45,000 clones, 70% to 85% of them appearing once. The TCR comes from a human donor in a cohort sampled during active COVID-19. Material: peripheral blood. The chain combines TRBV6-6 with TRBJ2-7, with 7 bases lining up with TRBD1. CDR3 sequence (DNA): TGTGCCAGCAGAAATCCGGGACAGAGAGTCTACGAGCAGTACTTC. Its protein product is CASRNPGQRVYEQYF.